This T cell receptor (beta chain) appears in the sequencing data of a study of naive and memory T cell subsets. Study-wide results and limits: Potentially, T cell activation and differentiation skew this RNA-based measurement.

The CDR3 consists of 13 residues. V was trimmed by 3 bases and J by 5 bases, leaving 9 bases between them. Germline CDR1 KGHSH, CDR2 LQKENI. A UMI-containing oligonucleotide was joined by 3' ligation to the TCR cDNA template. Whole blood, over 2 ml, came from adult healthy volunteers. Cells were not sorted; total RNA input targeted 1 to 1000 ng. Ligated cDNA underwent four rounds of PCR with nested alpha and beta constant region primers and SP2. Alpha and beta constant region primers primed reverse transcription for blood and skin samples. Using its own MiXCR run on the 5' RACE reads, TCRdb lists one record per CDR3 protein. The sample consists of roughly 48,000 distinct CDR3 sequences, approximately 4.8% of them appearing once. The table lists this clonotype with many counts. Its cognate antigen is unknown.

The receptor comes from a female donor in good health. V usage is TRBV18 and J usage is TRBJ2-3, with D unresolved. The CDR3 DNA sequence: TGTGCCAGCTCACCGGCTAAACAAGATACGCAGTATTTT. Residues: CASSPAKQDTQYF.